Included here is one T cell receptor (beta chain) sequence, with context. This sample stems from a study of technical replicates of blood from a handful of donors. Generated by immunoSEQ multiplex PCR, the TCRdb table keeps only in-frame clones and is missing some. The table lists about 80,000 clones, about 92% of them singletons. This receptor was taken from a human donor in good health. The sequenced material came from T cells isolated from PBMCs.

The CDR3 DNA reads as TGCGCCAGCAGTGAGGGTAGCGGACCCATTTACGAGCAGTACTTC. Protein product: CASSEGSGPIYEQYF. V and J are TRBV10-2 and TRBJ2-7; D is perhaps TRBD2 (6 bases). Trimming removed 2 bases from V and 4 bases from J, with 15 bases in between. CDR1 and CDR2 from the germline V gene are WSHSY and SAAADI. The CDR3 sequence is 15 residues long.